The table lists the clone carrying this T cell receptor (beta chain) with a few counts. Antigen: not known. This CDR3 has 16 residues. V dropped 7 bases and J dropped 0 bases, with 17 bases sitting between them. CDR1 MNHEY and CDR2 SMNVEV come from the germline V gene (reference sequence). Primers used in a second PCR of roughly 6 to 11 cycles were a sample-barcoded 5' primer and a J-beta primer mix. TCRdb independently ran MiXCR on the 5' RACE reads; one entry per CDR3 protein. The sample records about 2 million distinct CDR3 sequences, around half being singletons. The sample belongs to a study of blood T cells in healthy people across ages. Broader study findings: Possibly, changes in expanded clonotypes were confounded because donor CMV status was unknown.

Healthy Caucasian individuals from Russia aged about 6 to 90 were enrolled as donors. Isolated PBMCs totaled at least 6.5 million in each sample. RNA extraction gave at least 5 micrograms of total RNA per sample. This TCR was sampled from a middle-aged woman in good health. The sequencing sample was made of blood. The rearrangement uses TRBV27 and TRBJ2-3, with D possibly matching TRBD2 (5 bases). CDR3 DNA sequence: TGTGCCAGCACCCAAAGGCATGGGAGCAGCACAGATACGCAGTATTTT. Translated: CASTQRHGSSTDTQYF.